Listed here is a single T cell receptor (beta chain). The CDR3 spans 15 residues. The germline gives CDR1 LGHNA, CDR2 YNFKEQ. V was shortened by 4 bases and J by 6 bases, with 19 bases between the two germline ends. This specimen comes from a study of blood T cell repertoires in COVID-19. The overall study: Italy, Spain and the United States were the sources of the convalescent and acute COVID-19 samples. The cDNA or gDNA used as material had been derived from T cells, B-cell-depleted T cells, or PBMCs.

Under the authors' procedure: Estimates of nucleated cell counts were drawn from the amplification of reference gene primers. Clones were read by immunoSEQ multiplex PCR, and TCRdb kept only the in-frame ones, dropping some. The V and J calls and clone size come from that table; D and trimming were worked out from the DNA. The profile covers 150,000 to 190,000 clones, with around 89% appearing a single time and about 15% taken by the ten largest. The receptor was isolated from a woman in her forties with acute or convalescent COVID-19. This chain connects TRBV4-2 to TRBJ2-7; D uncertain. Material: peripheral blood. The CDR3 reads CASSPLNAGFREQYF. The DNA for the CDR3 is TGTGCCAGCAGCCCCCTAAACGCCGGGTTCCGCGAGCAGTACTTC.